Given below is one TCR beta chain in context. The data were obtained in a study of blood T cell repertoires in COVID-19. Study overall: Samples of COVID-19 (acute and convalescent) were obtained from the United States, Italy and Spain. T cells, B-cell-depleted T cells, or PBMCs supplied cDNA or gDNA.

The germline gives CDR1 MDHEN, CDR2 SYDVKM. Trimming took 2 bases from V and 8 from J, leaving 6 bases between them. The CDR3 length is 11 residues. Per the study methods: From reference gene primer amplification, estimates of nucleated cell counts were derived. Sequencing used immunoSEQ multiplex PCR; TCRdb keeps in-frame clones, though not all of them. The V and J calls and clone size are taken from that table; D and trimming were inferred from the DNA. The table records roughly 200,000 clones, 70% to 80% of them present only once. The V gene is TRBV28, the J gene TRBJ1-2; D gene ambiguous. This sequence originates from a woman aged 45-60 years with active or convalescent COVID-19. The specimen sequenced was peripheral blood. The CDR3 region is CASSLEGGYTF. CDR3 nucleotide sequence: TGTGCCAGCAGTTTAGAGGGAGGCTACACCTTC.